This TCR beta chain was documented in a study of radiotherapy plus CTLA-4 blockade in lung cancer. As for the study in general: In about 20% of patients, objective responses were seen; roughly 30% had disease control. Points from the study as a whole: Early blood T cell clone changes and increased post-radiation serum interferon-beta were reportedly the strongest response predictors. An expansion of tumor-derived TCR clones occurred in blood after radiotherapy plus ipilimumab.

TCRdb keeps only in-frame clones here, not all; method: immunoSEQ multiplex PCR. The sample carries 53,000 or so clones, 70% to 80% recorded once. The study treated chemo-refractory metastatic non-small-cell lung cancer patients with focal radiation plus ipilimumab CTLA-4 blockade. Trimming shortened V by 10 bases and J by 6 bases, and 15 bases separated the two germline ends. The CDR3 sequence is 12 residues long. From germline, CDR1 is MNHEY and CDR2 SMNVEV (reference sequence). Notes on this clone: Antigen specificity is unknown.

The V and J genes are TRBV27 and TRBJ1-2; D might be TRBD1 (5 bases). This material consisted of peripheral blood, taken from a patient treated with radiotherapy plus ipilimumab. This TCR derives from a human donor with non-small cell lung cancer who had stable disease on radiotherapy plus ipilimumab. In nucleotides, the CDR3 is TGTGCCACCTCAGGGTCCGTGGATGGCTACACCTTC. Translation gives CATSGSVDGYTF.